The 20 T cell receptor beta chains below come from one sample, sequenced in a study of spatial heterogeneity in lung cancer. TCRdb re-called the 5' RACE reads through MiXCR, storing one row per CDR3 protein. The repertoire includes approximately 10,000 distinct CDR3 sequences, 5.5% to 7.5% of them detected once, and roughly 6.9% sits in the top ten. General study findings and limits: For expanded intratumoral alpha and beta TCRs, counts tracked tumor mutation counts.

No antigens are known for them. The sample's time point: sample taken at primary tumor resection. The material was lung tumor tissue, obtained at surgery. These receptors were taken from a female donor with early-stage non-small cell lung cancer.

This clonotype has a count of ten or more. The chain links TRBV19 to TRBJ1-4; D unresolved. CDR3 length: 12 amino acids. The germline V gene encodes CDR1 LNHDA and CDR2 SQIVND (reference sequence). The V and J ends lost 5 bases and 7 bases respectively, with 8 bases between them. CDR3 sequence reads: CASSLIGEKLFF. The CDR3 region has the DNA TGTGCCAGTAGTCTCATCGGTGAAAAACTGTTTTTT.

In this sample, this clonotype turned up many times. V gene TRBV19 combines with J gene TRBJ2-2; unclear D gene. The V gene's germline CDR1 is LNHDA and CDR2 SQIVND (reference sequence). Deletions cut 3 bases from V and 5 bases from J, with 7 bases between. This CDR3 region has 13 residues. The CDR3 loop reads CASSIGVTGELFF. The CDR3 DNA reads as TGTGCCAGTAGTATTGGTGTTACCGGGGAGCTGTTTTTT.

The rearrangement joins TRBV28 to TRBJ2-7; D is perhaps TRBD2 (7 bases). With 7 bases removed from V and 0 bases from J, the gap between germline ends came to 16 bases. Per germline, CDR1 MDHEN and CDR2 SYDVKM. CDR3 length: 15 amino acids. Written as DNA, the CDR3 is TGTGCCAGCATGGTACAGGGACTAAGCTCCTACGAGCAGTACTTC. This encodes CASMVQGLSSYEQYF.

There are many counts of this clonotype. CDR3 in amino acids: CASSLAANQETQYF. CDR3 in DNA: TGTGCCAGCAGCTTAGCCGCCAACCAAGAGACCCAGTACTTC. V gene TRBV7-9 combines with J gene TRBJ2-5; D is unresolved. V dropped 0 bases and J dropped 0 bases, with 5 bases sitting between them. The CDR3 totals 14 residues. Germline V gene data show CDR1 as SEHNR and CDR2 as FQNEAQ (reference sequence). The full variable domain, with the rest looked up from reference TRBV7-9 and TRBJ2-5, is DTGVSQNPRHKITKRGQNVTFRCDPISEHNRLYWYRQTLGQGPEFLTYFQNEAQLEKSRLLSDRFSAERPKGSFSTLEIQRTEQGDSAMYLCASSLAANQETQYFGPGTRLLVL.

This clonotype was counted only a few times. The chain couples TRBV6-6 to TRBJ2-7; no firm D call. Per germline, CDR1 MNHNY and CDR2 SVGAGI (reference sequence). Trimming stripped 2 bases from V and 6 bases from J, with 11 bases between. The CDR3 sequence is 13 residues long. The CDR3 loop reads CASSYANRGEQYV. Written as DNA, the CDR3 is TGTGCCAGCAGTTACGCCAATCGTGGCGAGCAGTACGTC.

Ten or more counts support this clonotype. The V call is TRBV18, the J call TRBJ2-1; D might be TRBD1 (6 bases). Germline lookup yields CDR1 KGHSH and CDR2 LQKENI. The CDR3 is 14 amino acids. Between the trimmed V and J ends, which lost 1 base and 7 bases, there was a span of 11 bases. CDR3 bases: TGTGCCAGCTCACCACGGTGGACAGTGAATGAGCAGTTCTTC. It specifies CASSPRWTVNEQFF. The complete variable domain, with remaining parts taken from reference TRBV18 and TRBJ2-1, reads NAGVMQNPRHLVRRRGQEARLRCSPMKGHSHVYWYRQLPEEGLKFMVYLQKENIIDESGMPKERFSAEFPKEGPSILRIQQVVRGDSAAYFCASSPRWTVNEQFFGPGTRLTVL.

A remark on this clonotype: Being one base from a much bigger clone, this may be a read error. The V call is TRBV7-2, the J call TRBJ2-7, with 8 nucleotides matching TRBD1. The CDR3 spans 15 residues. Germline V CDR1 and CDR2: SGHTA, FQGNSA. CDR3 in amino acids: CASSLTGGFSFEQYF. The DNA for the CDR3 is TGTGCCAGCAGCTTAACAGGGGGATTTTCCTTCGAGCAGTACTTC.

V usage is TRBV11-2 and J usage is TRBJ2-5; D is unclear. Deletions cut 4 bases from V and 5 bases from J, with 17 bases between. Germline V gene data show CDR1 as SGHAT and CDR2 as FQNNGV. This CDR3 is 15 amino acids long. This CDR3 reads CASSSQGTLSETQYF. The DNA for the CDR3 is TGTGCCAGCAGCTCCCAAGGAACACTAAGTGAGACCCAGTACTTC.

This clonotype was seen ten or more times. The V call is TRBV9, the J call TRBJ1-6; D remains unclear. Trimming shortened V by 2 bases and J by 9 bases, and 9 bases separated the two germline ends. The germline V gene has CDR1 SGDLS and CDR2 YYNGEE. The CDR3 consists of 13 residues. CDR3 region: CASSVGEISPLHF. The DNA for the CDR3 is TGTGCCAGCAGCGTCGGGGAAATTTCACCCCTCCACTTT.

By frequency in the sample, this clonotype is medium-sized. The chain is built from TRBV4-3 and TRBJ2-4; unclear D gene. CDR3 size: 18 residues. V lost 0 bases and J lost 3, with 18 bases in between. Germline V gene data show CDR1 as LGHNA and CDR2 as YSLEER. This chain's CDR3 is CASSQDPSSGFYKNIQYF. The CDR3, as DNA: TGCGCCAGCAGCCAAGACCCTTCCTCAGGCTTCTACAAAAACATTCAGTACTTC.

This clonotype appeared many times. The chain uses TRBV10-3 and TRBJ2-1; no definite D call. Germline V lookup: CDR1 ENHRY, CDR2 SYGVKD. CDR3 size: 12 residues. V was shortened by 2 bases and J by 13 bases, with 12 bases between the two germline ends. CDR3 coding DNA: TGTGCCATCAGTGAGGCTGGGATCCTACAGTTCTTC. Protein product: CAISEAGILQFF.

The J gene is TRBJ2-3, the V gene TRBV7-2; D gene uncertain. Germline V gives CDR1 SGHTA, CDR2 FQGNSA. There are 11 residues in the CDR3. Trimming cost V 7 bases and J 6 bases, with 8 bases left between them. This CDR3 is CASTNFDTQYF. CDR3 nucleotides: TGTGCCAGCACCAACTTTGATACGCAGTATTTT.

This clonotype is judged medium-sized. The genes are TRBV7-2 and TRBJ1-4; 7 bases are shared with TRBD1. The CDR3 is 14 residues long. J gave up 7 bases and V 6 bases, and 8 bases lay outside the gene matches. In germline, CDR1 is SGHTA, CDR2 FQGNSA. The CDR3 nucleotides read TGTGCCAGCAGACGAGGAGACAGGGCTGAAAAACTGTTTTTT. Translation: CASRRGDRAEKLFF.

The sample holds many counts of this clonotype. This chain connects TRBV7-6 to TRBJ2-3, with D perhaps matching TRBD1 (5 bases). The CDR3 extends over 16 amino acids. Germline CDR1 SGHVS, CDR2 FNYEAQ. The germline V and J ends were trimmed by 5 bases and 4 bases, with 19 bases remaining between them. CDR3 in amino acids: CASSKGWGRAADTQYF. The CDR3 bases are TGTGCCAGCAGCAAAGGATGGGGCCGCGCAGCAGATACGCAGTATTTT.

The chain has TRBV28 and TRBJ2-7; tentative D call: TRBD1 (6 bases). The CDR3 runs to 13 residues. V gave up 5 bases and J gave up 3 bases, with 11 bases separating them. Germline-derived CDR1 and CDR2 are MDHEN and SYDVKM. CDR3 residues: CASSETGLYEQYV. CDR3 in DNA: TGTGCCAGCAGTGAAACAGGGCTCTACGAGCAGTACGTC.

This clonotype is judged large (0.1 to 1%). The chain combines TRBV28 with TRBJ2-3; the match to TRBD1 covers 8 bases. Per germline, CDR1 MDHEN and CDR2 SYDVKM. The CDR3 contains 13 residues. V lost 10 bases, J lost 5 bases, and 8 bases stayed unmatched. CDR3 protein: CANSGGQRDTQYF. Here the CDR3 DNA reads TGTGCCAACTCAGGGGGCCAGAGAGATACGCAGTATTTT.

The chain is built from TRBV7-9 and TRBJ2-5; the D is unclear. V dropped 4 bases and J dropped 0 bases, with 15 bases sitting between them. This CDR3 is 16 amino acids long. Germline CDR1 is SEHNR and CDR2 is FQNEAQ (reference sequence). The CDR3 region has the DNA TGTGCCAGCAGCTCCACAGCAACCCTTTACCAAGAGACCCAGTACTTC. Its protein product is CASSSTATLYQETQYF.

By its share, this clonotype is large. This sequence joins TRBV18 and TRBJ1-1; the D is unclear. Germline V gene sequence: CDR1 KGHSH, CDR2 LQKENI. This CDR3 spans 13 amino acids. V lost 2 bases and J lost 1, with 5 bases in between. This chain's CDR3 is CASSPMANTEAFF. The CDR3 DNA follows: TGTGCCAGCTCACCAATGGCGAACACTGAAGCTTTCTTT.

This chain uses TRBV24-1 with TRBJ2-1; TRBD2 might be the D (6 bases). Deletions cut 7 bases from V and 4 bases from J, with 10 bases between. Germline CDR1 is KGHDR and CDR2 is SFDVKD. CDR3 length equals 13 residues. The CDR3 DNA reads as TGTGCCACCAGCTTGGCGGGGTACAATGAGCAGTTCTTC. Translation gives CATSLAGYNEQFF.

This clonotype is classed as medium-sized. The rearrangement uses TRBV10-3 and TRBJ2-1; D gene uncertain. Between the trimmed V and J ends, which lost 3 bases and 13 bases, there was a span of 10 bases. Germline values: CDR1 ENHRY, CDR2 SYGVKD. This CDR3 contains 11 residues. The CDR3, as DNA: TGTGCCATCAGTGATCCCCCCCTCCAGTTCTTC. Amino acid sequence: CAISDPPLQFF.